This T cell receptor (delta chain) was found in a study of gammadelta T cells in human blood. J was trimmed by 0 bases and V by 4 bases; bases with no gene match: 27. CDR1 is TVYSNPD, CDR2 GDNSRS, per germline (reference sequence). The CDR3 runs to 21 residues. TCRdb reanalysed the RT-PCR reads via CATT. The sample contains over 250 delta-chain clones, roughly a sixth of which appear only once. Sample share makes this clone large. Distinct nucleotide sequences in the sample also encode this CDR3. This sequence joins TRDV3 and TRDJ1; the match to TRDD3 covers 9 bases. The sequencing sample was made of non-Vgamma9Vdelta2 gamma-delta T cells from infant blood. This clonotype originated in a human donor. CDR3 nucleotide sequence: TGTGCCTCCGGCCGCAGGTCATACTGGGGGACCTCGTCGAAGTACACCGATAAACTCATCTTT. Translation gives CASGRRSYWGTSSKYTDKLIF.